The T cell receptor beta chain described here comes from a study of spatial heterogeneity in lung cancer. Study as a whole: Detection of beta-chain sequences consistently exceeded that of alpha-chain sequences.

Individual TCR cDNA molecules each bore their own unique molecular identifier. TCRdb reprocessed the 5' RACE reads with MiXCR, giving one entry per CDR3 protein. The repertoire has some 70,000 distinct CDR3 sequences, roughly 15% of them found once; the top ten carry roughly 6.7%. This clonotype was detected only a few times. Germline values: CDR1 SGHAT, CDR2 FQNNGV. Unmatched junction bases numbered 12, after V lost 5 bases and J lost 7 bases. CDR3 size: 15 residues. Time point indicated: sample taken at primary tumor resection. Whole RNA came from tumor, nontumor lung or frozen PBMC and was sequenced without being sorted. Samples were obtained from around 72 donors, all untreated early-stage non-small cell lung cancer patients.

The chain links TRBV11-2 to TRBJ1-2, with 8 bases matching TRBD1. The sample consisted of PBMCs, taken at surgery. The TCR comes from a male donor with early-stage non-small cell lung cancer. The CDR3 loop reads CASSPGGSRGFGYTF. CDR3 bases: TGTGCCAGCAGCCCAGGGGGCAGCCGAGGGTTTGGCTACACCTTC. Using reference TRBV11-2 and TRBJ1-2 for the parts outside the CDR3, the full variable domain is EAGVAQSPRYKIIEKRQSVAFWCNPISGHATLYWYQQILGQGPKLLIQFQNNGVVDDSQLPKDRFSAERLKGVDSTLKIQPAKLEDSAVYLCASSPGGSRGFGYTFGSGTRLTVV.